This T cell receptor (beta chain) stems from a study of blood T cells in healthy people across ages (dated by TCRdb to the mid-2010s). Background for the entire study: Template switching captured roughly one uniquely barcoded TCR beta cDNA molecule per two T cells in model experiments. The study measured age-related changes in TCR beta repertoire diversity using deep sequencing normalized with unique cDNA molecular identifiers. Four age groups were formed from the donors: young (average approximately 15 years), middle-aged (approximately 42), aged (roughly 58) and long-lived (about 80). To avoid experimental bias, donors of different ages were spread randomly across the sequencing lanes. For two donors (one aged 18 to 30 and one aged 80 or older), the study analyzed two additional independent replicas of 1 million unique cDNA reads from the same blood draw. General findings and caveats noted by the study authors: Conclusive comparison of naive and antigen-experienced compartments was prevented by the profiling of bulk unsorted PBMCs. The percentage of naive T cells measured by flow cytometry correlated strongly with observed TCR beta diversity. Observed TCR beta diversity per million T cells fell roughly linearly with age, and a significant reduction was already apparent by age roughly 40. Donor CMV infection status was unknown, potentially confounding age-related changes in expanded clonotypes. Estimates of total diversity based on one million sequenced T cells were considered lower bounds and underestimates. Compared with the aged group, the long-lived group had more naive CD4+ T cells, fewer expanded clones and increased TCR diversity, a pattern suggesting age selection.

Including the terminal cysteine and phenylalanine, the CDR3 comprises 17 residues. The DNA shown is the 51-base CDR3, in frame from base 1. Donors were about 36 systemically healthy Caucasian individuals from Russia aged 6 to 90 years. About 10 milliliters of peripheral blood were collected from each donor into EDTA-treated Vacutainer tubes. PBMCs were isolated by Ficoll-Paque density-gradient centrifugation, with at least 7 million obtained per sample. Total RNA, at least 5 micrograms per sample, was extracted from PBMCs with Trizol reagent. Naive CD45RAhigh/CD27high T cell percentages were measured by flow cytometry on a PBMC aliquot from every donor. The library was built by means of 5' RACE. Sequencing took place on an Illumina HiSeq 2500. A second about 7 to 12 cycle PCR used a sample-barcoded 5' primer and a J-beta primer mix. Each TCR beta cDNA molecule received a unique molecular identifier from a template-switch 5' adaptor carrying 12 random nucleotides. Each sample yielded at least 3 million CDR3-containing paired-end reads. First-strand cDNA was synthesized from all RNA with the Mint cDNA synthesis kit, primed by a TRBC-specific oligonucleotide. Following uracil-DNA glycosylase treatment, a first 18-cycle PCR with universal primers M1SS and BC2_uni_R was performed on all cDNA. The study's processing was this. For normalization, 1 million high-quality reads, each with a distinct molecular identifier, were randomly selected from each sample. Instead of being binned into consensus sequences, reads with shared molecular identifiers were discarded. MiTCR, with a Q25 quality threshold and the strictest error-elimination algorithm, was used for CDR3 identification, clonotype clustering and error correction. Lower-bound total TCR beta diversity was estimated with a nonparametric unseen species model using Euler transformation. TCRdb reworked the public reads: Q25 trimming with fastp, MiXCR clone assembly, productive beta chains retained. Duplicate CDR3 protein sequences are folded into a single record with the most common DNA and genes. TCRdb's processing, not the authors', yielded these V and J calls. Present in this sample are around 1,500,000 distinct CDR3 sequences, over 25% of which were seen just once. Approximately 7.7% of the sample rests with the top ten.

As concerns this clonotype: The antigen it recognizes is unknown. No quality values exist for individual bases; no much larger clone is one base distant.

This chain is built from TRBV21-1 and TRBJ2-1; the DNA was not compared with TRBD1, the D call given in the table. TRBV21-1 is labeled a pseudogene. The clonotype comes from a woman younger than 45 in good health. The source material was blood. The CDR3 protein sequence reads: CASSKVVGKDSGNEQFF. In nucleotide form, the sequence is TGTGCCAGCAGCAAAGTTGTTGGAAAGGACAGTGGTAATGAGCAGTTCTTC.